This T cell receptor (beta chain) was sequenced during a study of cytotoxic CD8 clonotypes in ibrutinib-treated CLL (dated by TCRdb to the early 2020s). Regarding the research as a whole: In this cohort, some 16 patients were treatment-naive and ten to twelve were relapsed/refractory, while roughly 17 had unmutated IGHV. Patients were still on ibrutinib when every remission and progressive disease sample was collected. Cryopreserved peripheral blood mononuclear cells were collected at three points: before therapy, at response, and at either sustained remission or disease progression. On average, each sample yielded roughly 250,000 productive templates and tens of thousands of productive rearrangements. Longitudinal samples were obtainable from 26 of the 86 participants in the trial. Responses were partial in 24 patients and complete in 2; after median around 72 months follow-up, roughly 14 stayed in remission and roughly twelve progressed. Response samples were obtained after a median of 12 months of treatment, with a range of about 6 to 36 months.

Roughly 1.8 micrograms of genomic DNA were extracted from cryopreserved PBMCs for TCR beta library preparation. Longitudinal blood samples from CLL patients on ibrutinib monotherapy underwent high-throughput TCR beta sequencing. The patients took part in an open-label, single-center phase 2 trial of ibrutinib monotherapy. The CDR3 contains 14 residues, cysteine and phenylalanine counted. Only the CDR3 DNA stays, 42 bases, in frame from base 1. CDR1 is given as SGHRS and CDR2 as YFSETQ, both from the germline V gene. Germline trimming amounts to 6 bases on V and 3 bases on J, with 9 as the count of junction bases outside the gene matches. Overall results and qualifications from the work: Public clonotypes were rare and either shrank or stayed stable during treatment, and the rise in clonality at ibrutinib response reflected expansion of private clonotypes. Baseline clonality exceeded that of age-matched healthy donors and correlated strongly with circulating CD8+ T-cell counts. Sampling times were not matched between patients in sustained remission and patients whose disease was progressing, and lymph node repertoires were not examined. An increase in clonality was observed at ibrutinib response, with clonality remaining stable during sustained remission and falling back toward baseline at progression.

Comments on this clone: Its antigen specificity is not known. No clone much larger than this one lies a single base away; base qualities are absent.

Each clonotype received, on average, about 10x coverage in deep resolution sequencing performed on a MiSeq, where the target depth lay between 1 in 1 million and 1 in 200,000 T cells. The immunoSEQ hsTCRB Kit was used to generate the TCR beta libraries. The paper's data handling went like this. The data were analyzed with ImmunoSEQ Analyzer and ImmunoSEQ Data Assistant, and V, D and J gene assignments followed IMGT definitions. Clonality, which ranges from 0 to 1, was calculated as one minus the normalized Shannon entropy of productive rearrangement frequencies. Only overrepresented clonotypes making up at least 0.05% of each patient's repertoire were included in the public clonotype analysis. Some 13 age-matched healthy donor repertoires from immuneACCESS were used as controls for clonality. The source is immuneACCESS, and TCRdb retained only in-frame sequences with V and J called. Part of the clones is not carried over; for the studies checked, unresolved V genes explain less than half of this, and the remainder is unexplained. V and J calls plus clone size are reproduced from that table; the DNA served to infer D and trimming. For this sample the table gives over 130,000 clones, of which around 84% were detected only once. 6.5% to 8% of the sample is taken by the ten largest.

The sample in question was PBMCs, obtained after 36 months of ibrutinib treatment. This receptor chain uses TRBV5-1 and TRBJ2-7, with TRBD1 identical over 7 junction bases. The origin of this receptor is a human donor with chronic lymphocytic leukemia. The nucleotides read TGCGCCAGCATCCACAAAAGGACAGGCTACGAGCAGTACTTC. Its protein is CASIHKRTGYEQYF.